The present TCR beta chain was sequenced within a study of identical twins. TCRdb independently ran MiXCR on the 5' RACE reads; one entry per CDR3 protein. The sample yields about 300,000 distinct CDR3 sequences, around 12% seen once. The CDR3 totals 16 residues. After removal of 5 bases from V and 3 bases from J, the junction contained 7 bases not matched to a gene. The germline V gene encodes CDR1 LNHDA and CDR2 SQIVND (reference sequence). In this sample, this clonotype turned up a few times. The antigen is undetermined. Points from the study as a whole: Diverse VJ usage suggested most zero-insertion clonotypes were not invariant T cells. Out-of-frame alpha sequences shared by twins showed excess low generation probability.

These data also featured in a second study, about yellow fever vaccine responses in identical twins.

The rearrangement uses TRBV19 and TRBJ1-5, with TRBD1 matching 10 bases. Sequences were obtained from CD8+ T cells sorted from blood. The receptor comes from a woman aged 18 to 35 in good health. DNA for the CDR3: TGTGCCAGTAGTGACCCGGGACAGGGGATCAATCAGCCCCAGCATTTT. This codes for CASSDPGQGINQPQHF.